This T cell receptor (beta chain) comes out of a study of T cell changes during pregnancy in multiple sclerosis. Germline CDR1 reads SNHLY; CDR2 reads FYNNEI. Trimming pared 7 bases from V and 1 base from J, leaving 14 bases between. The CDR3 runs to 15 residues. The repertoire was sequenced with immunoSEQ multiplex PCR; TCRdb's copy has only in-frame clones and lacks some. The repertoire has about 130,000 clones, about 95% of them found once; the top ten carry around 0.46%. The receptor was derived from a female donor with multiple sclerosis, enrolled in a pregnancy study. This specimen consisted of peripheral blood, obtained after pregnancy. The J gene is TRBJ2-1, the V gene TRBV2; TRBD2 is a possible D gene (6 bases). In DNA, the CDR3 is TGTGCCAGCAAGGTTGGAGGGGCGTCCTACAATGAGCAGTTCTTC. As protein: CASKVGGASYNEQFF.